The clone carrying this T cell receptor beta chain was picked up a small number of times. Its antigen remains unidentified. The data originate from a study of T-cell reconstitution after alpha-beta-depleted transplantation in children. TCRbeta library construction was performed incorporating unique molecular identifiers. TCRdb re-analysed the PCR reads in MiXCR, keeping a single row per CDR3 protein. Of a few hundred thousand distinct CDR3 sequences listed, more than 20% were seen once; the top ten hold 35% to 40%. Findings and caveats of the study: Expanded graft clones, several hundred of them, were reportedly the source of alpha-beta T cells about two months after transplant. At day 60, the high TCRbeta diversity found in some patients originated from recipient T cells and thymic progenitors that had survived. A year had passed since transplant, and T-cell counts and diversity by then came mostly from newly produced T cells.

Germline V gene lookup returns CDR1 MGHRA and CDR2 YSYEKL. V gave up 0 bases and J gave up 3 bases, with 6 bases separating them. The CDR3 spans 13 residues. This clonotype was obtained from a boy in the first two years of life with Wiskott-Aldrich syndrome, due to receive a stem cell transplant. This chain uses TRBV4-1 with TRBJ2-7; D ambiguous. Sequenced here: PBMCs, sampled before TCRalphabeta/CD19-depleted stem cell transplant. CDR3 bases: TGCGCCAGCAGCCAAGATCGCGTCTACGAGCAGTACTTC. Its translation: CASSQDRVYEQYF.